This TCR beta chain comes out of a study of T-cell reconstitution after alpha-beta-depleted transplantation in children (dated by TCRdb to about 2016). Concerning the study at large: Using TCR repertoire profiling, the study followed T-cell immune reconstitution in a quantitative way in children after TCRalphabeta/CD19-depleted allogeneic hematopoietic cell transplantation. Beyond this particular receptor, the publication reports: Over subsequent months, a decline in hyperexpanded clone frequencies was noted, and after one year, T-cell counts and TCRbeta diversity were mostly ascribed to newly produced T cells. About two months after transplant, the apparently early recovery of alphabetaT-cell counts reportedly depended on just several hundred clones that had expanded rapidly and came from non-depleted graft cells. In some patients, high TCRbeta diversity at day 60 was attributed to recipient T cells and intrathymic progenitors that had survived conditioning.

Between the V and J ends, shortened by 0 bases and 5 bases respectively, the junction contains 22 bases. As encoded in the germline V gene, CDR1 is SGHDN while CDR2 is FVKESK. Including cysteine and phenylalanine, the CDR3 has 19 amino acids. Here the CDR3 DNA is all that survives: 57 bases in frame from base 1. There are a few counts of this clonotype. Its target antigen remains unknown. Qualities for individual bases were not recorded, and no much larger clone is one base off. The library was prepared using PCR. Instrument on record: Illumina HiSeq 2500. To normalize quantification of the TCRbeta repertoire, the TCR libraries were built with molecular barcoding that relied on unique molecular identifiers. The raw public data were reprocessed by TCRdb itself: fastp quality trimming at Q25, MiXCR clonotype calling, in-frame beta chains only. Identical CDR3 proteins give one entry, which carries the most common genes and DNA. Present in this sample are a few hundred thousand distinct CDR3 sequences, 13% of which were seen just once. The ten largest clones add up to around 2.2% of the sample.

What the treatment or condition label conveys for this sample: allogeneic hematopoietic cell transplantation with graft depleted of TCRalphabeta T cells and CD19 B cells. The children who served as transplant recipients had been given grafts of TCRalphabeta/CD19-depleted allogeneic hematopoietic cells. The clonotype comes from a male patient aged 10 to 17 who had a stem cell transplant for acute myeloid leukemia, so the T cells may come from the graft donor. The rearrangement combines TRBV14 with TRBJ2-2; the D segment may tentatively be TRBD1 or TRBD2, each giving 6 matched bases. The sample in question was PBMCs, mostly from graft donor cells, obtained 360 days after TCRalphabeta/CD19-depleted stem cell transplant. Read as DNA, the sequence is TGTGCCAGCAGCCAAGATCCCCGGTGGGGGGCCTGGTCAACCGGGGAGCTGTTTTTT. Its protein reads: CASSQDPRWGAWSTGELFF.